The 25 T cell receptor beta chains in this list originate from one sample, sequenced in a study of shared clonotypes between healthy human individuals. TCRdb's copy holds only in-frame clones and misses some; the assay was immunoSEQ multiplex PCR. The data contain some 2,400,000 clones, more than 90% of them seen just once; the ten biggest clones take up around 0.13%. The sample taken for sequencing was naive CD4+ T cells sorted from blood. Sample subset: CD45RA+ positively selected. Receptors originate from a man aged 18 to 29 in good health.

The V gene is TRBV5-4, the J gene TRBJ2-3; 13 bases match TRBD2. With 0 bases clipped from V and 9 bases from J, the junction kept 10 bases outside the gene matches. The CDR3 runs to 17 residues. The germline gives CDR1 SGHNT, CDR2 YYREEE (reference sequence). CDR3 nucleotide sequence: TGTGCCAGCAGCTTGGAAGGGACTAGCGGGGCCCGAGGGACGCAGTATTTT. Its translation is CASSLEGTSGARGTQYF.

The V gene is TRBV30, the J gene TRBJ1-2, with D possibly matching TRBD1 (6 bases). This CDR3 spans 13 amino acids. Germline CDR1 and CDR2: GTSNPN and SVGIG (reference sequence). The V and J ends lost 7 bases and 6 bases respectively, with 18 bases between them. The CDR3 loop reads CALSNRDNHGYTF. The CDR3 DNA reads TGTGCCTTGTCGAACCGGGACAATCATGGCTACACCTTC.

The genes are TRBV10-3 and TRBJ1-1; D not certain. Trimming pared 4 bases from V and 11 bases from J, leaving 20 bases between. CDR1 is ENHRY, CDR2 SYGVKD, per germline. CDR3 size: 14 residues. The CDR3 nucleotides are TGTGCCATCAGTGTTTTCGGGTCTTCACCGTCCGCTTTCTTT. Translation gives CAISVFGSSPSAFF.

The V gene is TRBV5-1, the J gene TRBJ2-2, with D perhaps TRBD1 (6 bases). The germline CDR1 and CDR2 sequences are SGHRS and YFSETQ. The length of the CDR3 is 14 residues. V dropped 4 bases and J dropped 6 bases, with 13 bases sitting between them. In nucleotides, the CDR3 is TGCGCCAGCAGCACCCGACAGGTTTCCGGGGAGCTGTTTTTT. Translation gives CASSTRQVSGELFF. Looking up the rest from reference TRBV5-1 and TRBJ2-2 gives the full variable domain: KAGVTQTPRYLIKTRGQQVTLSCSPISGHRSVSWYQQTPGQGLQFLFEYFSETQRNKGNFPGRFSGRQFSNSRSEMNVSTLELGDSALYLCASSTRQVSGELFFGEGSRLTVL.

This chain connects TRBV6-1 to TRBJ1-1, with D uncertain. The germline gives CDR1 MNHNS, CDR2 SASEGT. Trimming left V 8 bases short and J 8 bases short, with 15 bases between. This CDR3 contains 12 residues. CDR3 region: CASASDGREAFF. In DNA, the CDR3 is TGTGCCAGCGCTTCCGATGGACGAGAAGCTTTCTTT.

This clone was seen once. The chain employs TRBV5-4 and TRBJ2-2, with 9 bases matching TRBD1. The CDR3 is made up of 16 amino acids. Germline loops: CDR1 SGHNT, CDR2 YYREEE (reference sequence). V lost 4 bases and J lost 4; bases outside the gene matches: 8. CDR3 loop: CASSPIQGAGTGELFF. The CDR3 coding sequence is TGTGCCAGCAGCCCTATACAGGGGGCGGGCACCGGGGAGCTGTTTTTT. The full variable domain, its missing parts supplied by reference TRBV5-4 and TRBJ2-2, is ETGVTQSPTHLIKTRGQQVTLRCSSQSGHNTVSWYQQALGQGPQFIFQYYREEENGRGNFPPRFSGLQFPNYSSELNVNALELDDSALYLCASSPIQGAGTGELFFGEGSRLTVL.

As regards this clone: This sample also contains other DNA sequences that code for the same CDR3. The J gene is TRBJ2-3, the V gene TRBV11-2; 9 bases are a match to TRBD1. The germline gives CDR1 SGHAT, CDR2 FQNNGV. This CDR3 is built from 14 residues. Trimming took 3 bases from V and 5 from J; bases not matched to a gene: 3. As DNA, the CDR3 is TGTGCCAGCAGCTTCGACAGGGGGGGAGATACGCAGTATTTT. It specifies CASSFDRGGDTQYF.

This chain connects TRBV28 to TRBJ1-6, with D unclear. The CDR3 length is 14 residues. Germline values: CDR1 MDHEN, CDR2 SYDVKM. The V end lost 6 bases, the J end lost 8 bases, and 14 bases lay between the germline ends. The CDR3 protein is CASSPGQAHSPLHF. CDR3 bases: TGTGCCAGCAGCCCGGGTCAAGCTCATTCACCCCTCCACTTT.

The chain couples TRBV18 to TRBJ1-1, with D perhaps TRBD1 (6 bases). Germline-derived CDR1 and CDR2 are KGHSH and LQKENI. This CDR3 has 16 residues. V lost 0 bases and J lost 4, with 15 bases in between. The CDR3 DNA is TGTGCCAGCTCACCACCGACAGGTTTTGATTCCACTGAAGCTTTCTTT. Protein product: CASSPPTGFDSTEAFF. Filled out from reference TRBV18 and TRBJ1-1, the complete variable domain reads NAGVMQNPRHLVRRRGQEARLRCSPMKGHSHVYWYRQLPEEGLKFMVYLQKENIIDESGMPKERFSAEFPKEGPSILRIQQVVRGDSAAYFCASSPPTGFDSTEAFFGQGTRLTVV.

The chain employs TRBV28 and TRBJ1-1; TRBD1 agrees at 9 bases. Germline trimming cut 7 bases from V and 1 base from J; bases unmatched to any gene: 10. The CDR3 covers 16 residues. Germline values: CDR1 MDHEN, CDR2 SYDVKM. The CDR3 protein is CASNLRTGAKNTEAFF. Written as DNA, the CDR3 is TGTGCCAGCAATTTGAGGACAGGGGCCAAGAACACTGAAGCTTTCTTT.

This chain uses TRBV5-1 with TRBJ2-7; 11 nucleotides agree with TRBD2. The CDR3 sequence is 16 residues long. Trimming removed 4 bases from V and 0 bases from J; junction bases left unmatched: 6. Germline lookup yields CDR1 SGHRS and CDR2 YFSETQ. The CDR3 nucleotides read TGCGCCAGCAGCGGAATCACTAGCGGGAGCTCCTACGAGCAGTACTTC. Its protein is CASSGITSGSSYEQYF. The full variable domain, in which reference TRBV5-1 and TRBJ2-7 provide the parts outside the CDR3, is KAGVTQTPRYLIKTRGQQVTLSCSPISGHRSVSWYQQTPGQGLQFLFEYFSETQRNKGNFPGRFSGRQFSNSRSEMNVSTLELGDSALYLCASSGITSGSSYEQYFGPGTRLTVT.

The V gene is TRBV9, the J gene TRBJ2-1; 8 nucleotides line up with TRBD1. V shed 3 bases, J shed 8 bases, and the junction held 4 bases outside the gene matches. Looked up from germline, CDR1 is SGDLS and CDR2 is YYNGEE. The CDR3 sequence is 13 residues long. CDR3 DNA: TGTGCCAGCAGCGGCGGACAGGGAGATGAGCAGTTCTTC. Its translation is CASSGGQGDEQFF.

The V call is TRBV4-1, the J call TRBJ1-3; a possible D gene is TRBD1 (6 bases). Germline V lookup: CDR1 MGHRA, CDR2 YSYEKL. The CDR3 has 16 amino acids. Between the trimmed V and J ends, which lost 1 base and 0 bases, there was a span of 10 bases. The CDR3 DNA is TGCGCCAGCAGCCAAGTAACAGGGATCTCTGGAAACACCATATATTTT. It specifies CASSQVTGISGNTIYF.

This chain joins TRBV6-1 and TRBJ2-5, with D perhaps matching TRBD2 (5 bases). The ends were cut back, 6 bases at V and 2 bases at J, with 7 bases in the middle. This CDR3 is 12 amino acids long. CDR1 and CDR2 from the germline V gene are MNHNS and SASEGT. This CDR3 is CASSRGQETQYF. CDR3 nucleotides: TGTGCCAGCAGCCGGGGACAAGAGACCCAGTACTTC.

The chain employs TRBV19 and TRBJ2-7, with TRBD1 identical over 7 bases. Trimming at V came to 7 bases and at J to 3 bases, leaving 12 bases not matched to a gene. In germline, CDR1 is LNHDA, CDR2 SQIVND (reference sequence). The CDR3 spans 15 residues. CDR3 in amino acids: CASNRGPGLGYEQYF. In DNA form, the CDR3 reads TGTGCCAGTAACAGGGGACCCGGTCTAGGCTACGAGCAGTACTTC.

The chain combines TRBV6-5 with TRBJ2-2; D tentatively reads TRBD1 or TRBD2 (5 bases each). CDR1 is MNHEY, CDR2 SVGAGI, per germline. CDR3 length: 11 amino acids. V dropped 5 bases and J dropped 7 bases, with 5 bases sitting between them. CDR3 sequence (DNA): TGTGCCAGCAGTGGGGGCGGGGAGCTGTTTTTT. Translation: CASSGGGELFF.

V is TRBV2 and J is TRBJ1-5; D gene unclear. The CDR3 has 15 residues. With 5 bases removed from V and 5 bases from J, the gap between germline ends came to 16 bases. The V gene's germline CDR1 is SNHLY and CDR2 FYNNEI. The CDR3 region has the DNA TGTGCCAGCAGTCCAGAGGCTCCAGCTTATCAGCCCCAGCATTTT. Translation gives CASSPEAPAYQPQHF. Full variable domain (remainder filled in from reference TRBV2 and TRBJ1-5): EPEVTQTPSHQVTQMGQEVILRCVPISNHLYFYWYRQILGQKVEFLVSFYNNEISEKSEIFDDQFSVERPDGSNFTLKIRSTKLEDSAMYFCASSPEAPAYQPQHFGDGTRLSIL.

This chain joins TRBV4-2 and TRBJ1-1, with a possible D match to TRBD1 (6 bases). Germline V gene data show CDR1 as LGHNA and CDR2 as YNFKEQ. The CDR3 is 15 amino acids. The ends were cut back, 3 bases at V and 6 bases at J, with 17 bases in the middle. CDR3 loop: CASSQGGGGEAEAFF. In DNA, the CDR3 is TGTGCCAGCAGCCAGGGCGGAGGGGGGGAGGCTGAAGCTTTCTTT.

The count of this clone is one. V gene TRBV30 combines with J gene TRBJ2-1; maybe TRBD2 (6 bases). Germline CDR1 is GTSNPN and CDR2 is SVGIG (reference sequence). Trimming pared 4 bases from V and 7 bases from J, leaving 14 bases between. There are 13 residues in the CDR3. As DNA, the CDR3 is TGTGCCTGGAAACTAGCCACAGCGAATGAGCAGTTCTTC. It translates to CAWKLATANEQFF. Together with reference TRBV30 and TRBJ2-1, the CDR3 gives the full variable domain: SQTIHQWPATLVQPVGSPLSLECTVEGTSNPNLYWYRQAAGRGLQLLFYSVGIGQISSEVPQNLSASRPQDRQFILSSKKLLLSDSGFYLCAWKLATANEQFFGPGTRLTVL.

V usage is TRBV29-1 and J usage is TRBJ2-1, with TRBD1 as a possible D gene (6 bases). CDR3 length: 13 amino acids. V lost 1 base and J lost 6, with 10 bases in between. Germline CDR1 reads SQVTM; CDR2 reads ANQGSEA. This CDR3 is CSVEVLQGNEQFF. As DNA, the CDR3 is TGCAGCGTTGAAGTCTTACAGGGCAATGAGCAGTTCTTC.

The rearrangement uses TRBV7-2 and TRBJ2-7; D might be TRBD1 or TRBD2, each matching 7 bases. Trimming removed 5 bases from V and 2 bases from J, with 19 bases in between. Germline-derived CDR1 and CDR2 are SGHTA and FQGNSA. This CDR3 is built from 16 residues. The CDR3 nucleotides read TGTGCCAGCAGCCCGATGGGGGGGACAGCGACCTACGAGCAGTACTTC. Translated: CASSPMGGTATYEQYF.

The rearrangement joins TRBV28 to TRBJ2-1, with a possible D match to TRBD1 (6 bases). Germline lookup yields CDR1 MDHEN and CDR2 SYDVKM. This CDR3 is built from 13 residues. Trimming pared 5 bases from V and 7 bases from J, leaving 12 bases between. CDR3 nucleotides: TGTGCCAGCAGTCAGGGGCAAGGAAATGAGCAGTTCTTC. Encoded protein: CASSQGQGNEQFF.

The chain links TRBV11-2 to TRBJ2-2; 11 bases are shared with TRBD2. CDR3 length: 15 residues. Germline V gives CDR1 SGHAT, CDR2 FQNNGV. The junction had 6 bases not matched to a gene; V was cut back by 5 bases and J by 7 bases. CDR3: CASSARTSGYGELFF. As DNA, the CDR3 is TGTGCCAGCAGCGCTCGGACTAGCGGGTACGGGGAGCTGTTTTTT.

This clone was observed once. The genes are TRBV29-1 and TRBJ2-7, with TRBD2 matching over 8 bases. Germline values: CDR1 SQVTM, CDR2 ANQGSEA. The CDR3 spans 17 residues. V trimming: 1 base; J trimming: 4 bases; junction bases outside the gene matches: 15. CDR3 residues: CSVEGPTSSSGTYEQYF. In DNA, the CDR3 is TGCAGCGTTGAAGGCCCCACCTCAAGTAGCGGGACGTACGAGCAGTACTTC.

The rearrangement links TRBV7-2 to TRBJ1-6; D remains ambiguous. V dropped 2 bases and J dropped 7 bases, with 9 bases sitting between them. The CDR3 runs to 14 residues. Germline CDR1 and CDR2: SGHTA and FQGNSA. The CDR3 nucleotides read TGTGCCAGCAGCTTATCGGCAGTGAATTCACCCCTCCACTTT. Amino acid sequence: CASSLSAVNSPLHF.